The rows below give T cell receptor beta chains drawn from one sample of a study of OX40 agonist ivuxolimab in advanced cancers. Sequencing used immunoSEQ multiplex PCR; TCRdb keeps in-frame clones, though not all of them. The table lists roughly 76,000 clones, about nine tenths of them singletons. Sequencing used CD4+ or CD8+ T cells sorted from blood, obtained in a trial of the OX40 agonist ivuxolimab. These receptors all stem from an adult with an advanced solid tumor such as melanoma, head and neck, liver or kidney cancer. The CDR3 runs from the conserved cysteine through the conserved F or W. The D gene is left open where the match is weak. Rows give clone size only sometimes, using once, few, many, or a class for an expanded clone.

D gene: TRBD1
J gene: TRBJ2-7
clone size: -
V gene: TRBV7-9
CDR3 DNA: TGTGCCAGCAGCCCCGGGACAGGGTCCTACGAGCAGTACTTC
CDR3 protein: CASSPGTGSYEQYF

D gene: TRBD2
J gene: TRBJ2-7
clone size: -
V gene: TRBV28
CDR3 DNA: TGTGCCAGCAGTTTGGGACTAGCGGGAGGAAAGCAGTACTTC
CDR3 protein: CASSLGLAGGKQYF

D gene: -
J gene: TRBJ2-2
clone size: -
V gene: TRBV11-3
CDR3 DNA: TGTGCCAGCAGCTTAGGTGGGGTTAACACCGGGGAGCTGTTTTTT
CDR3 protein: CASSLGGVNTGELFF

D gene: TRBD2
J gene: TRBJ2-3
clone size: -
V gene: TRBV7-2
CDR3 DNA: TGTGCCAGCAGCTTAGGTCCAGCGGGGGGCACAGATACGCAGTATTTT
CDR3 protein: CASSLGPAGGTDTQYF

D gene: TRBD2
J gene: TRBJ2-7
clone size: -
V gene: TRBV18
CDR3 DNA: TGTGCCAGCTCCCCAGGGACTAGCGACGCCTACGAGCAGTACTTC
CDR3 protein: CASSPGTSDAYEQYF

D gene: -
J gene: TRBJ1-1
clone size: -
V gene: TRBV2
CDR3 DNA: TGTGCCAGCAGCGTTTTCACTGAAGCTTTCTTT
CDR3 protein: CASSVFTEAFF

D gene: -
J gene: TRBJ1-1
clone size: -
V gene: TRBV7-3
CDR3 DNA: TGTGCCAGCAGCCCACGTCATTTTGGCAGACCGAACACTGAAGCTTTCTTT
CDR3 protein: CASSPRHFGRPNTEAFF

D gene: TRBD1
J gene: TRBJ2-1
clone size: -
V gene: TRBV28
CDR3 DNA: TGTGCCAGCACCCCGTCAGGGGGAGTTGCAGTTGAGCAGTTCTTC
CDR3 protein: CASTPSGGVAVEQFF

D gene: TRBD2
J gene: TRBJ2-5
clone size: once
V gene: TRBV5-1
CDR3 DNA: TGCGCCAGCAGCCTCTATCCCCTAGCGGGAGGCCCTTCTATGCAAGAGACCCAGTACTTC
CDR3 protein: CASSLYPLAGGPSMQETQYF

D gene: TRBD2
J gene: TRBJ2-7
clone size: -
V gene: TRBV6-4
CDR3 DNA: TGTGCCAGCAGACGGCCTTTGAGCGGGAGGTCCCACGAGCAGTACTTC
CDR3 protein: CASRRPLSGRSHEQYF

D gene: -
J gene: TRBJ2-3
clone size: -
V gene: TRBV21-1
CDR3 DNA: TGTGCCAGCAGCACGGGGCACGGGGACAGAGACACAGATACGCAGTATTTT
CDR3 protein: CASSTGHGDRDTDTQYF

D gene: TRBD2
J gene: TRBJ2-1
clone size: -
V gene: TRBV12-5
CDR3 DNA: TGTGCTAGTGGTCCCCGCGGGAGCTCCTACAATGAGCAGTTCTTC
CDR3 protein: CASGPRGSSYNEQFF

D gene: TRBD2
J gene: TRBJ2-1
clone size: -
V gene: TRBV4-1
CDR3 DNA: TGCGCCAGCAGCCAAGATCCGATGGGACTAGCGACAAATGAGCAGTTCTTC
CDR3 protein: CASSQDPMGLATNEQFF

D gene: -
J gene: TRBJ1-4
clone size: -
V gene: TRBV28
CDR3 DNA: TGTGCCAGCAGTATCCTTTCGTCGGAAAAACTGTTTTTT
CDR3 protein: CASSILSSEKLFF